The source of this T cell receptor (beta chain) is a study of post-analysis software for immune sequencing data. For the study at large: As for disease course, relapsing-remitting, secondary progressive and progressive-relapsing multiple sclerosis were all included. Study outcomes and limitations: Relative to controls, patients had a handful of TRBV segments at higher frequency, with TRBV5-6, TRBV5-1 and TRBV20-1 among these. When compared against controls, multiple sclerosis patients showed significantly lower normalized Chao1 diversity.

The CDR3 length is 15 residues. V gave up 6 bases and J gave up 2 bases; unmatched junction bases: 8. Germline values: CDR1 DFQATT, CDR2 SNEGSKA (reference sequence). Included in the TCR beta cDNA libraries were unique molecular identifiers. MiXCR was run by TCRdb on the PCR reads, yielding one entry per CDR3 protein. The table lists roughly 570,000 distinct CDR3 sequences, 30% to 40% of them singletons. With regard to this clonotype: Its antigen is unknown.

This receptor was taken from a girl between 2 and 17 years old with multiple sclerosis. The sequenced material came from blood. The V and J genes are TRBV20-1 and TRBJ2-3; 10 positions match TRBD2. The CDR3 DNA is TGCAGTGCCAGCCCACTAGCGGGGTTCACAGATACGCAGTATTTT. This encodes CSASPLAGFTDTQYF.